Below, 2 T cell receptor beta chains from the same sample are listed, as sequenced in a study of blood T cell repertoires in COVID-19. Assay: immunoSEQ multiplex PCR; the TCRdb copy retains only in-frame clones and omits some. The sample shows approximately 250,000 clones, 80% to 95% of them seen only once. The sequencing sample was made of peripheral blood. These receptors were collected from a man younger than 45 with COVID-19, enrolled during active disease.

The chain couples TRBV14 to TRBJ2-7, with 10 bases identical to TRBD1. The CDR3 runs to 15 residues. Unmatched junction bases numbered 9, after V lost 4 bases and J lost 6 bases. Germline V gives CDR1 SGHDN, CDR2 FVKESK. Here the CDR3 DNA reads TGTGCCAGCAGCCGTCTCGGGACAGGGGTCTCCGAGCAGTACTTC. It encodes CASSRLGTGVSEQYF.

This chain links TRBV12-5 with TRBJ2-7; D gene uncertain. The CDR3 totals 13 residues. The V end lost 5 bases, the J end lost 1 base, and 9 bases lay between the germline ends. CDR1 is LGHNT and CDR2 is FRNRAP in the germline V gene. CDR3 residues: CASGTRNSYEQYF. The CDR3 DNA follows: TGTGCTAGTGGTACTCGTAATTCCTACGAGCAGTACTTC.